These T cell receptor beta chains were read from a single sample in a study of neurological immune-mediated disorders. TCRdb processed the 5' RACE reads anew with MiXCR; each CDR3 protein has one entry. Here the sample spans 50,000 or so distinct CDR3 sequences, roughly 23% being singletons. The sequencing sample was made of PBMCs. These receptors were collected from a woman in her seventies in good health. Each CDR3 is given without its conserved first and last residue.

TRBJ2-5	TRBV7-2	ASSLVRGETQY
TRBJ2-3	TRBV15	ATSRDSGGANTQY
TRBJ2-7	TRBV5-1	ASSLEGYEQY
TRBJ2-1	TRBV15	ATSRDRSLLENEQF
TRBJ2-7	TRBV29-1	SVYRGGTYEQY
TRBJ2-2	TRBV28	ASSFNRGANTGELF
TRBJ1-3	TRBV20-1	SASLTGNTIY
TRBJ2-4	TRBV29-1	SVGQGGNIQY
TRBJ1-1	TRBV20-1	SASSEVREAF
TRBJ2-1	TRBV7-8	ASSPVRGVYNEQF
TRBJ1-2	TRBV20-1	SARLRGGGEVGYGYT
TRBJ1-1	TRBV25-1	ASSEGPWSTEAF
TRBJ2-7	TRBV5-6	ASSWSGHVYEQY
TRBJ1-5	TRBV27	ASSPNGYSNQPQH
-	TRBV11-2	ASSGTSGGETQY
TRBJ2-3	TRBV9	ASSSLGGGGGVDTQY
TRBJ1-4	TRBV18	ASSSEVDEKLF
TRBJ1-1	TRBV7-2	ASSWGATEAF
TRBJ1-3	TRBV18	ASSQNPPGAGNTIY
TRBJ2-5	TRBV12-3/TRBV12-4	ASSSSPGVSETQY
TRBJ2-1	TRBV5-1	ASSLDSGGADEQF
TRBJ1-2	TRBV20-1	SAPIGTGNYGYT
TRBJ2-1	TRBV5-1	ASSLRPRWSETMSYNEQF
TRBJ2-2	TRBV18	ASSPPGRGTGELF
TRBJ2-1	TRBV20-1	SAPPGGSIYNEQF
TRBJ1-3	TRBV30	AWTEGFSGNTIY
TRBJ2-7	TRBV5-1	ASSRGGVYEQY
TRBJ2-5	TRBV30	AWSQETQY
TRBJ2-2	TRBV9	ASSTSGNTGELF
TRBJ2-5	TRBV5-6	ASSLVGRGETQY
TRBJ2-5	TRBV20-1	SVMGTSGREETQY
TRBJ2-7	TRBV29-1	SVARSWDSYEQY
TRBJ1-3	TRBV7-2	ASSLVGSGAGNTIY
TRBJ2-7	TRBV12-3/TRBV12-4	ASGTTSGRYKQY
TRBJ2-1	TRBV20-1	SLLGAGGHEQF
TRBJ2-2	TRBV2	ASSGAGYEGGELF
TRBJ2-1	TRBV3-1	ASSQEDKAGGPLF
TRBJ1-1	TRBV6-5	ASSTSENTEAF
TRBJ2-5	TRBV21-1	ASSSRDREETQY
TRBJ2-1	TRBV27	ASSLAGINNEQF
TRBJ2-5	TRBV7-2	ASSEQGLGETQY
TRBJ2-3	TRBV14	ASSSLLAGGPDTQY
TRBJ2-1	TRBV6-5	ASSYRGDYNEQF
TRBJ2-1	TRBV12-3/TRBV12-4	ASSFGWGNEQF
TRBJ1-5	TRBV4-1	ASQPKGGNQPQH
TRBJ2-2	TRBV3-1	ASSPSGRTTGELF
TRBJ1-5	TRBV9	ASSVSGSSNQPQH
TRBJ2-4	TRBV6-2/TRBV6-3	ASSYAGGTKNIQY